Below, 25 T cell receptor beta chains from the same sample are listed, as sequenced in a study of CD8 T cells in Susac syndrome. With random hexamers, reverse transcription was performed on about 0.5 to 1 ug of RNA. TCRdb re-derived calls from the immunoSEQ multiplex PCR reads in MiXCR, one entry per CDR3 protein. The sample holds approximately 110,000 distinct CDR3 sequences, 85% to 95% seen once. The material sequenced was CD8+ T cells from PBMCs. The receptors come from a human donor with multiple sclerosis.

CDR3 nucleotide sequence: TGCGCCAGCAGCCGCAGTGCGACAGAGTCCTACGAGCAGTACTTC. This gives the protein CASSRSATESYEQYF. V usage is TRBV4-1 and J usage is TRBJ2-7; tentative D call: TRBD1 (5 bases). The CDR3 extends over 15 amino acids. Trimming shortened V by 4 bases and J by 1 base, and 14 bases separated the two germline ends. The germline gives CDR1 MGHRA, CDR2 YSYEKL.

This sequence joins TRBV7-8 and TRBJ2-7, with D hard to call. Trimming took 5 bases from V and 0 from J, leaving 17 bases between them. This CDR3 comprises 16 residues. Looked up from germline, CDR1 is SGHVS and CDR2 is FQNEAQ. CDR3 amino acids: CASSPPLTLSSYEQYV. The CDR3 bases are TGTGCCAGCAGCCCGCCCTTGACCCTGAGCTCCTACGAGCAGTACGTC.

The sample holds one count of this clonotype. The rearrangement uses TRBV4-1 and TRBJ2-7, with D possibly matching TRBD2 (6 bases). Germline CDR1 is MGHRA and CDR2 is YSYEKL. V was shortened by 1 base and J by 4 bases, with 14 bases between the two germline ends. CDR3 length: 15 residues. The CDR3 bases are TGCGCCAGCAGCCAAGTGTCGACTAGTAAGTACGAGCAGTACTTC. Its translation: CASSQVSTSKYEQYF.

As DNA, the CDR3 is TGTGCCAGCAGTGAGGGCTTTTACAGGGTTACTGCGAACACCGGGGAGCTGTTTTTT. It translates to CASSEGFYRVTANTGELFF. The chain recombines TRBV2 with TRBJ2-2; TRBD1 might be the D (6 bases). Germline V gene data show CDR1 as SNHLY and CDR2 as FYNNEI. The V gene lost 3 bases and the J gene lost 0 bases, with 20 bases spanning the gap. The CDR3 runs 19 residues.

This chain uses TRBV24-1 with TRBJ1-5; no definite D call. V lost 7 bases to trimming and J lost 4 bases, with 13 bases between them. Germline loops: CDR1 KGHDR, CDR2 SFDVKD. The length of the CDR3 is 14 residues. Written as DNA, the CDR3 is TGTGCCACCAGCAGCGCGGGCGGAAATCAGCCCCAGCATTTT. Encoded protein: CATSSAGGNQPQHF.

V and J are TRBV25-1 and TRBJ2-5; D is ambiguous. Germline lookup yields CDR1 MGHDK and CDR2 SYGVNS. V was pared by 7 bases and J by 3 bases, with 12 bases between. This CDR3 region has 13 residues. CDR3 loop: CASIGRGEETQYF. In DNA, the CDR3 is TGTGCCAGCATTGGCAGAGGAGAAGAGACCCAGTACTTC.

This chain joins TRBV6-2 or TRBV6-3 and TRBJ2-5, with TRBD2 as a possible D gene (6 bases). There are 14 residues in the CDR3. V was pared by 2 bases and J by 5 bases, with 12 bases between. Per the germline V gene, CDR1 is MNHEY and CDR2 is SVGEGT. CDR3 DNA sequence: TGTGCCAGCAGTTACAAATGGGGGGTGGAGACCCAGTACTTC. It translates to CASSYKWGVETQYF.

A few counts support this clonotype. The rearrangement links TRBV5-1 to TRBJ1-1; no firm D call. The CDR3 loop spans 12 amino acids. V was pared by 6 bases and J by 8 bases, with 14 bases between. Germline CDR1 is SGHRS and CDR2 is YFSETQ. The CDR3 nucleotides are TGCGCCAGCACCCCCGCTAGCGGGGAAGCTTTCTTT. As protein: CASTPASGEAFF. Looking up the rest from reference TRBV5-1 and TRBJ1-1 gives the full variable domain: KAGVTQTPRYLIKTRGQQVTLSCSPISGHRSVSWYQQTPGQGLQFLFEYFSETQRNKGNFPGRFSGRQFSNSRSEMNVSTLELGDSALYLCASTPASGEAFFGQGTRLTVV.

With regard to this clonotype: A read error may account for a junction end that differs from germline. The V call is TRBV7-8, the J call TRBJ2-1; 11 bases agree with TRBD2. CDR1 SGHVS and CDR2 FQNEAQ come from the germline V gene. This CDR3 has 18 amino acids. The CDR3 DNA sequence: TGTGCCAGCAGCTTTGATCGGACTAGCGGGTCGTCCTACAATGAGCATTTCTTC. It encodes CASSFDRTSGSSYNEHFF.

The chain links TRBV7-3 to TRBJ2-2; D uncertain. This CDR3 spans 16 amino acids. V gave up 0 bases and J gave up 0 bases, with 8 bases separating them. The germline gives CDR1 SGHTA, CDR2 FQGTGA. The CDR3 DNA reads TGTGCCAGCAGCTTAACGCAGAACCCGAACACCGGGGAGCTGTTTTTT. Translating gives CASSLTQNPNTGELFF.

The chain is built from TRBV3-1 and TRBJ2-3; 7 bases map to TRBD2. Germline V gene data show CDR1 as LGHDT and CDR2 as YNNKEL (reference sequence). The length of the CDR3 is 17 residues. V lost 2 bases to trimming and J lost 0 bases; unmatched junction nucleotides: 8. Here the CDR3 reads CASSQFLRGSSTDTQYF. CDR3 nucleotide sequence: TGTGCCAGCAGCCAATTTTTGCGGGGGTCGAGCACAGATACGCAGTATTTT.

This chain joins TRBV9 and TRBJ1-2; the D is unclear. Trimming left V 3 bases short and J 3 bases short, with 9 bases between. There are 13 residues in the CDR3. Germline assignment: CDR1 SGDLS and CDR2 YYNGEE. The CDR3 coding sequence is TGTGCCAGCAGCGAGTCTAACGACTATGGCTACACCTTC. This encodes CASSESNDYGYTF. Complete variable domain (other parts from reference TRBV9 and TRBJ1-2): DSGVTQTPKHLITATGQRVTLRCSPRSGDLSVYWYQQSLDQGLQFLIQYYNGEERAKGNILERFSAQQFPDLHSELNLSSLELGDSALYFCASSESNDYGYTFGSGTRLTVV.

V is TRBV6-2 or TRBV6-3 and J is TRBJ2-3, with 8 positions matching TRBD2. J gave up 0 bases and V 4 bases, and 21 bases lay outside the gene matches. This CDR3 contains 21 residues. Germline-derived CDR1 and CDR2 are MNHEY and SVGEGT. For the CDR3, the DNA is TGTGCCAGCAGTTCCTCTGCAAGCGGGAGTCCCAAGGATTCTAGCACAGATACGCAGTATTTT. This encodes CASSSSASGSPKDSSTDTQYF.

The V call is TRBV6-6, the J call TRBJ1-1; 8 positions agree with TRBD1. The CDR3 contains 15 residues. Germline lookup yields CDR1 MNHNY and CDR2 SVGAGI (reference sequence). J lost 1 base, V lost 4 bases, and 5 bases had no gene match. CDR3 bases: TGTGCCAGCAGTTCTCTAACAGGGGGGAACACTGAAGCTTTCTTT. Residues: CASSSLTGGNTEAFF.

The rearrangement joins TRBV30 to TRBJ2-7, with D hard to call. Germline V lookup: CDR1 GTSNPN, CDR2 SVGIG (reference sequence). The V and J ends lost 5 bases and 2 bases respectively, with 13 bases between them. The CDR3 loop spans 13 amino acids. The CDR3 DNA is TGTGCCTGGGAGAACGGAATCGCCTACGAGCAGTACTTC. Its protein product is CAWENGIAYEQYF.

V is TRBV7-2 and J is TRBJ1-5, with D unresolved. CDR1 and CDR2 (germline): SGHTA, FQGNSA. V lost 2 bases and J lost 4, with 15 bases in between. The CDR3 covers 16 residues. In DNA form, the CDR3 reads TGTGCCAGCAGCTTAACCTCCTGGGAGCCAAATCAGCCCCAGCATTTT. Amino acid sequence: CASSLTSWEPNQPQHF.

The CDR3 is CASSSGTGGYGYTF. CDR3 nucleotides: TGTGCCAGCAGCTCCGGGACAGGGGGCTATGGCTACACCTTC. The chain carries TRBV5-6 and TRBJ1-2; 11 positions match TRBD1. The V segment lost 3 bases and the J segment 4 bases; nucleotides outside the gene matches: 2. The CDR3 sequence is 14 residues long. Germline assignment: CDR1 SGHDT and CDR2 YYEEEE.

This clonotype appeared once. J is TRBJ2-1 and V is TRBV5-4, with 7 bases that match TRBD1. Germline CDR1 reads SGHNT; CDR2 reads YYREEE (reference sequence). The CDR3 runs to 16 residues. The V gene end was trimmed by 0 bases and the J gene end by 2 bases; junction bases not matched to a gene: 5. The CDR3 sequence: CASSLARQGAYNEQFF. The CDR3 DNA follows: TGTGCCAGCAGCTTGGCCCGGCAGGGGGCCTACAATGAGCAGTTCTTC.

The chain employs TRBV20-1 and TRBJ2-7; tentative D call: TRBD2 (5 bases). The CDR3 extends over 14 amino acids. The V and J ends lost 3 bases and 0 bases respectively, with 12 bases between them. The germline gives CDR1 DFQATT, CDR2 SNEGSKA (reference sequence). The CDR3 loop is CSARTGLRSYEQYF. DNA for the CDR3: TGCAGTGCTAGGACGGGATTACGCTCCTACGAGCAGTACTTC.

The chain couples TRBV5-1 to TRBJ2-5; 11 nucleotides line up with TRBD2. V shed 0 bases and J 0 bases; nucleotides not matched to a gene: 7. In germline, CDR1 is SGHRS, CDR2 YFSETQ. CDR3 length: 18 amino acids. The CDR3, as DNA: TGCGCCAGCAGCTTGGTAACTAGCGGGGGTAAATACCAAGAGACCCAGTACTTC. Its protein is CASSLVTSGGKYQETQYF.

The rearrangement joins TRBV9 to TRBJ1-4; D remains ambiguous. This CDR3 has 14 residues. Germline CDR1 reads SGDLS; CDR2 reads YYNGEE. V lost 3 bases and J lost 7, with 13 bases in between. The CDR3, as DNA: TGTGCCAGCAGCGGAGGGAGAGTTCCTGAAAAACTGTTTTTT. Protein sequence: CASSGGRVPEKLFF.

The rearrangement joins TRBV20-1 to TRBJ2-7; D unclear. Trimming left V 0 bases short and J 1 base short, with 10 bases between. Germline-derived CDR1 and CDR2 are DFQATT and SNEGSKA (reference sequence). The CDR3 runs 14 residues. DNA of the CDR3: TGCAGTGCTAGAGATCAAGACAAATCCTACGAGCAGTACTTC. It specifies CSARDQDKSYEQYF.

V is TRBV12-3 or TRBV12-4 and J is TRBJ2-3; the match to TRBD2 covers 14 bases. The CDR3 runs 17 residues. V was clipped by 6 bases and J by 2 bases; unmatched bases: 7. CDR3 in DNA: TGTGCCAGCAGCGCCGGACTAGCGGGAGGCCTCACAGATACGCAGTATTTT. Residues: CASSAGLAGGLTDTQYF.

The chain recombines TRBV7-6 with TRBJ2-1; TRBD2 is a possible D gene (5 bases). Germline V gene lookup returns CDR1 SGHVS and CDR2 FNYEAQ. Trimming cost V 0 bases and J 9 bases, with 12 bases left between them. CDR3 length: 14 amino acids. The chain's CDR3 is CASSLATRSPEQFF. For the CDR3, the DNA is TGTGCCAGCAGCTTAGCCACTAGGTCCCCTGAGCAGTTCTTC.

V is TRBV20-1 and J is TRBJ2-7, with 8 bases aligning to TRBD1. Germline CDR1 is DFQATT and CDR2 is SNEGSKA (reference sequence). CDR3 length: 15 residues. The V gene end was trimmed by 1 base and the J gene end by 3 bases; junction bases not matched to a gene: 8. In nucleotides, the CDR3 is TGCAGTGCTAGAGGTAATAGGGACAGGTTCTACGAGCAGTACTTC. It yields the protein CSARGNRDRFYEQYF.